These 27 T cell receptor beta chains were sequenced from one sample in a study of T-cell memory formation after mild COVID-19. TCRdb re-called the 5' RACE reads with MiXCR, one entry per CDR3 protein. Of about 110,000 distinct CDR3 sequences listed, over 15% are singletons. Sample: PBMCs or a T cell subset sorted from them (not recorded which). The source of these receptors is an adult woman who had mild COVID-19 (a few samples of this study predate the infection). Cell type and time point are not known.

The chain couples TRBV25-1 to TRBJ2-7; 11 nucleotides line up with TRBD1. V trimming: 4 bases; J trimming: 5 bases; junction bases outside the gene matches: 10. Germline CDR1 and CDR2: MGHDK and SYGVNS. This CDR3 is built from 16 residues. In nucleotides, the CDR3 is TGTGCCAGCAGTGTCCGCCCGGGACAGGGGGTTGACGAGCAGTACTTC. The encoded protein is CASSVRPGQGVDEQYF.

This rearrangement joins TRBV6-2 or TRBV6-3 to TRBJ2-1; TRBD2 aligns across 8 bases. This CDR3 has 17 residues. Germline trimming cut 2 bases from V and 3 bases from J; bases unmatched to any gene: 9. Looked up from germline, CDR1 is MNHEY and CDR2 is SVGEGT. The CDR3 nucleotides are TGTGCCAGCAGTTACCAGACACTAGCGGTCCTCTACAATGAGCAGTTCTTC. It specifies CASSYQTLAVLYNEQFF.

This clonotype was counted many times. The chain combines TRBV7-9 with TRBJ2-1; the D is unclear. The germline CDR1 and CDR2 sequences are SEHNR and FQNEAQ (reference sequence). V lost 4 bases and J 7 bases, leaving 14 bases between the germline ends. The length of the CDR3 is 14 residues. The CDR3 loop reads CASSSAGLGNEQFF. CDR3 coding DNA: TGTGCCAGCAGCTCCGCCGGCCTGGGGAATGAGCAGTTCTTC.

The chain has TRBV6-5 and TRBJ2-1; 7 nucleotides align to TRBD2. The germline V gene has CDR1 MNHEY and CDR2 SVGAGI. Germline trimming cut 6 bases from V and 10 bases from J; bases unmatched to any gene: 6. There are 12 residues in the CDR3. CDR3 sequence: CASRTATSEQFF. CDR3 in DNA: TGTGCCAGCAGGACCGCGACTAGCGAGCAGTTCTTC.

The rearrangement links TRBV27 to TRBJ2-7; 9 positions agree with TRBD1. The CDR3 is made up of 15 amino acids. V gave up 2 bases and J gave up 4 bases; unmatched junction bases: 6. Germline loops: CDR1 MNHEY, CDR2 SMNVEV (reference sequence). The CDR3 sequence: CASSLQTGGAYEQYF. CDR3 DNA sequence: TGTGCCAGCAGTTTACAGACAGGGGGGGCGTACGAGCAGTACTTC.

The chain uses TRBV7-8 and TRBJ2-7; TRBD2 is a possible D gene (5 bases). The CDR3 contains 16 residues. The V and J ends lost 1 base and 0 bases respectively, with 13 bases between them. Looked up from germline, CDR1 is SGHVS and CDR2 is FQNEAQ. CDR3 coding DNA: TGTGCCAGCAGCTTAGTGGCGGGTAAGAGCTCCTACGAGCAGTACTTC. Translated: CASSLVAGKSSYEQYF.

The V and J genes are TRBV6-5 and TRBJ2-3, with 12 bases aligning to TRBD2. CDR3 length: 19 residues. Germline values: CDR1 MNHEY, CDR2 SVGAGI. Germline trimming cut 6 bases from V and 0 bases from J; bases unmatched to any gene: 13. This CDR3 is CASRRRLAGAPVSTDTQYF. In DNA, the CDR3 is TGTGCCAGCAGACGTAGACTAGCGGGAGCCCCTGTGAGCACAGATACGCAGTATTTT.

The V gene is TRBV6-5, the J gene TRBJ1-2, with D possibly being TRBD1 (5 bases). V lost 2 bases and J lost 4, with 8 bases in between. The CDR3 spans 13 residues. Germline V gene lookup returns CDR1 MNHEY and CDR2 SVGAGI. Here the CDR3 DNA reads TGTGCCAGCAGTTACGCCAGGGCCTATGGCTACACCTTC. Its protein is CASSYARAYGYTF.

The V gene is TRBV24-1, the J gene TRBJ1-2; D is unresolved. CDR3 length equals 15 residues. The V gene's germline CDR1 is KGHDR and CDR2 SFDVKD. V was pared by 3 bases and J by 6 bases, with 16 bases between. CDR3 sequence (DNA): TGTGCCACCAGTGATACGGGAACCCGACTGAATGGCTACACCTTC. It translates to CATSDTGTRLNGYTF.

In this sample, this clonotype turned up a few times. The V gene is TRBV7-9, the J gene TRBJ1-2, with D perhaps TRBD1 (5 bases). Trimming removed 1 base from V and 6 bases from J, with 9 bases in between. CDR1 is SEHNR and CDR2 is FQNEAQ in the germline V gene (reference sequence). The CDR3 has 13 amino acids. CDR3 bases: TGTGCCAGCAGCTTAGGACAGTTCGATGGCTACACCTTC. This translates into CASSLGQFDGYTF.

The table lists this clonotype with a few counts. This chain links TRBV7-2 with TRBJ1-4; D remains unclear. CDR1 is SGHTA and CDR2 is FQGNSA in the germline V gene. Trimming stripped 3 bases from V and 4 bases from J, with 9 bases between. This CDR3 has 14 residues. The CDR3: CASSLGRINEKLFF. The CDR3 region has the DNA TGTGCCAGCAGCTTGGGAAGGATTAATGAAAAACTGTTTTTT.

This chain joins TRBV7-6 and TRBJ2-7; D call uncertain. The V end was cut by 1 base, the J end by 7 bases, with 8 bases between. There are 12 residues in the CDR3. Germline CDR1 reads SGHVS; CDR2 reads FNYEAQ. The CDR3 DNA reads TGTGCCAGCAGCTTAGACTCGCGGGAGCAGTACTTC. This encodes CASSLDSREQYF.

This clonotype was seen a handful of times. The V and J genes are TRBV6-5 and TRBJ2-2, with a tentative D call TRBD1 (5 bases). Germline V lookup: CDR1 MNHEY, CDR2 SVGAGI. The CDR3 runs to 15 residues. V dropped 2 bases and J dropped 6 bases, with 13 bases sitting between them. CDR3 protein: CASSYVTVGAGELFF. The CDR3, as DNA: TGTGCCAGCAGTTACGTGACAGTTGGAGCCGGGGAGCTGTTTTTT.

This clonotype was picked up a small number of times. The V and J genes are TRBV12-3 or TRBV12-4 and TRBJ2-7; 9 bases line up with TRBD1. The CDR3 has 15 residues. J lost 2 bases, V lost 6 bases, and 8 bases had no gene match. The CDR3 loop is CASSDARTGAYEQYF. DNA of the CDR3: TGTGCCAGCAGCGACGCCAGGACAGGGGCCTACGAGCAGTACTTC.

In DNA form, the CDR3 reads TGTGCCAGCAGCTTGGCCGGGGGGACAGGGAACAATGAGCAGTTCTTC. Its translation is CASSLAGGTGNNEQFF. The rearrangement uses TRBV5-4 and TRBJ2-1; 9 bases map to TRBD1. The V and J ends lost 0 bases and 5 bases, in that order; junction bases with no gene match: 6. CDR1 SGHNT and CDR2 YYREEE come from the germline V gene (reference sequence). The CDR3 runs 16 residues.

This clonotype turned up a few times. V usage is TRBV7-8 and J usage is TRBJ2-7; no firm D call. The CDR3 totals 13 residues. V gave up 3 bases and J gave up 0 bases, with 6 bases separating them. Looked up from germline, CDR1 is SGHVS and CDR2 is FQNEAQ. This chain's CDR3 is CASSFFTSYEQYF. DNA of the CDR3: TGTGCCAGCAGCTTTTTTACCTCCTACGAGCAGTACTTC.

The chain carries TRBV7-9 and TRBJ2-7, with TRBD1 matching over 7 bases. V lost 3 bases and J lost 0; bases outside the gene matches: 2. From germline, CDR1 is SEHNR and CDR2 FQNEAQ (reference sequence). This CDR3 contains 14 residues. CDR3 nucleotides: TGTGCCAGCAGCTTTACAGGGGACTCCTACGAGCAGTACTTC. Protein sequence: CASSFTGDSYEQYF.

The rearrangement uses TRBV7-8 and TRBJ1-1, with no clear D. Germline assignment: CDR1 SGHVS and CDR2 FQNEAQ. Trimming stripped 2 bases from V and 0 bases from J, with 19 bases between. The CDR3 covers 18 residues. CDR3 coding DNA: TGTGCCAGCAGCTTAAGCATAGATGGAGGTGGGTTGAACACTGAAGCTTTCTTT. It encodes CASSLSIDGGGLNTEAFF. The whole variable domain, remainder taken from reference TRBV7-8 and TRBJ1-1, is GAGVSQSPRYKVAKRGQDVALRCDPISGHVSLFWYQQALGQGPEFLTYFQNEAQLDKSGLPSDRFFAERPEGSVSTLKIQRTQQEDSAVYLCASSLSIDGGGLNTEAFFGQGTRLTVV.

This rearrangement joins TRBV3-1 to TRBJ2-7; the D gene could be TRBD1 or TRBD2 (5 bases each). CDR3 size: 14 residues. V was clipped by 4 bases and J by 3 bases, with 13 bases between them. The germline V gene encodes CDR1 LGHDT and CDR2 YNNKEL (reference sequence). The CDR3 DNA reads as TGTGCCAGCAGCCCCCGGGACGCTTACTACGAGCAGTACTTC. This sequence encodes CASSPRDAYYEQYF.

In this sample, this clonotype turned up a few times. The V and J genes are TRBV12-5 and TRBJ2-1; TRBD1 matches 9 bases. J gave up 8 bases and V 2 bases, and 10 bases lay outside the gene matches. The CDR3 contains 16 residues. The germline V gene encodes CDR1 LGHNT and CDR2 FRNRAP. The CDR3 region is CASGLLPGQGGHEQFF. As DNA, the CDR3 is TGTGCTAGTGGTTTGTTACCGGGACAGGGTGGGCATGAGCAGTTCTTC.

This clonotype was observed a handful of times. The J gene is TRBJ1-3, the V gene TRBV2, with no clear D. Deletions cut 5 bases from V and 0 bases from J, with 17 bases between. CDR1 is SNHLY, CDR2 FYNNEI, per germline. There are 17 residues in the CDR3. CDR3 sequence reads: CASSRKLVGSSGNTIYF. Here the CDR3 DNA reads TGTGCCAGCAGTCGTAAGCTGGTCGGATCCTCTGGAAACACCATATATTTT.

The gene calls are TRBV9 and TRBJ2-4, with 8 bases matching TRBD2. Germline V gene sequence: CDR1 SGDLS, CDR2 YYNGEE. The CDR3 contains 15 residues. The ends lost 2 bases at V and 2 bases at J; junction bases unmatched: 3. DNA of the CDR3: TGTGCCAGCAGCGTCGCGGGAGGAACCAAAAACATTCAGTACTTC. Translating it yields CASSVAGGTKNIQYF.

The chain is built from TRBV24-1 and TRBJ2-7, with TRBD1 matching over 7 bases. With V trimmed by 2 bases and J by 4 bases, 7 bases remained unmatched. CDR3 size: 15 residues. CDR1 KGHDR and CDR2 SFDVKD come from the germline V gene. The CDR3 spells CATSDSGTESYEQYF. The DNA of the CDR3 is TGTGCCACCAGTGATTCTGGGACAGAGTCATACGAGCAGTACTTC.

This clonotype was counted between two and nine times. This chain links TRBV9 with TRBJ2-2; no clear D gene. The CDR3 runs to 18 residues. Germline loops: CDR1 SGDLS, CDR2 YYNGEE. The ends were cut back, 3 bases at V and 1 base at J, with 19 bases in the middle. The CDR3 loop is CASSAPLTGPQNTGELFF. In DNA, the CDR3 is TGTGCCAGCAGCGCGCCCCTGACCGGGCCTCAGAACACCGGGGAGCTGTTTTTT.

J is TRBJ1-1 and V is TRBV7-9, with D perhaps TRBD1 (6 bases). CDR3 length: 15 residues. Between the trimmed V and J ends, which lost 3 bases and 7 bases, there was a span of 18 bases. CDR1 and CDR2 (germline): SEHNR, FQNEAQ (reference sequence). The CDR3 here is CASSFINNRADEAFF. For the CDR3, the DNA is TGTGCCAGCAGCTTCATAAATAACAGGGCTGATGAAGCTTTCTTT.

This clonotype was counted at least ten times. V usage is TRBV29-1 and J usage is TRBJ2-1, with a tentative D call TRBD1 (6 bases). Trimming pared 6 bases from V and 9 bases from J, leaving 21 bases between. The length of the CDR3 is 14 residues. Germline CDR1 is SQVTM and CDR2 is ANQGSEA. CDR3 sequence reads: CSVPFGQSFAEQFF. The CDR3, as DNA: TGCAGCGTCCCATTCGGACAGTCATTCGCTGAGCAGTTCTTC.

This chain joins TRBV27 and TRBJ2-1; D is undetermined. CDR3 length: 13 amino acids. From germline, CDR1 is MNHEY and CDR2 SMNVEV (reference sequence). Trimming stripped 3 bases from V and 4 bases from J, with 7 bases between. CDR3 DNA sequence: TGTGCCAGCAGTTTTCCAGGTTACAATGAGCAGTTCTTC. Protein: CASSFPGYNEQFF.